This T cell receptor beta chain came from a study of beta chain features in type 1 diabetes. Expressed TCRB transcripts were sequenced after all isolated RNA was converted to cDNA. Only in-frame clones appear in the TCRdb table, and some are missing; sequencing was by immunoSEQ multiplex PCR. The sample lists 130,000 to 150,000 clones, 9.2% occurring once. Trimming took off 6 bases at V and 8 bases at J, with 13 bases between the two ends. This CDR3 spans 12 amino acids. Germline V lookup: CDR1 MNHEY, CDR2 SVGAGI. The sequenced sample consisted of central memory CD4+ T cells from blood. This chain links TRBV6-5 with TRBJ1-2; D is ambiguous. The TCR originated in a man aged 18 to 35 in good health. The CDR3 sequence is CASRVSGAGYTF. The CDR3 bases are TGTGCCAGCAGGGTATCAGGCGCCGGCTACACCTTC.